Included here is one T cell receptor (beta chain) sequence, with context. These data originate in a study of blood T cell repertoires in COVID-19. Study at large: The United States, Italy and Spain supplied acute and convalescent COVID-19 samples. PBMCs, B-cell-depleted T cells, or T cells provided the cDNA or gDNA that made up the material.

Methods used by the authors: The authors estimated nucleated cell counts from reference gene primer amplification. Libraries were prepared by immunoSEQ multiplex PCR; TCRdb keeps only in-frame clonotypes and omits some of them. From that table come the V and J calls and clone size; the DNA was used to work out D and trimming. The repertoire holds tens of thousands of clones, with about 80% as singletons. Input material: peripheral blood. The receptor comes from a woman of 80 years or more with acute or convalescent COVID-19.

The CDR3 DNA reads TGTGCCAGCTCACCCCGGGCGGCAGGGCCCTCCTACGAGCAGTACTTC. Protein sequence: CASSPRAAGPSYEQYF. The V gene is TRBV18, the J gene TRBJ2-7; a possible D gene is TRBD1 (5 bases). Trimming took 3 bases from V and 0 from J, leaving 15 bases between them. In germline, CDR1 is KGHSH, CDR2 LQKENI. There are 16 residues in the CDR3.